This T cell receptor beta chain is drawn from a study of blood T cell repertoires in COVID-19. Study background: Some COVID-19 samples were acute and others convalescent; all came from the United States, Italy and Spain. Sources were T cells, B-cell-depleted T cells, or PBMCs; the material itself was cDNA or gDNA.

V lost 2 bases to trimming and J lost 0 bases, with 11 bases between them. This CDR3 spans 16 amino acids. Germline V gene data show CDR1 as ENHRY and CDR2 as SYGVKD. This clone was detected ten times or more. Original methodology: Cell counts per sample came from amplifying reference gene primers. Sequencing used immunoSEQ multiplex PCR; TCRdb keeps in-frame clones, though not all of them. Clone size and V and J calls were adopted from that table, with D and trimming inferred from the DNA. The table has roughly 48,000 clones, approximately 88% seen once; the top ten hold approximately 54%. Input material: peripheral blood. This TCR was recovered from a man aged 65 to 79 with acute or convalescent COVID-19. The chain uses TRBV10-3 and TRBJ2-1; D may be TRBD2 (5 bases). This CDR3 is CAISERASSSYNEQFF. In DNA form, the CDR3 reads TGTGCCATCAGTGAGAGGGCTAGCAGCTCCTACAATGAGCAGTTCTTC.